This section outlines one T cell receptor (beta chain) sequence together with its context. Its specificity is unknown. The investigators reverse transcribed all of the isolated RNA, so they sequenced expressed TCRB transcripts. The protocol was immunoSEQ multiplex PCR, while the TCRdb copy is restricted to in-frame clones and leaves out a portion. The sample shows hundreds of thousands of clones, roughly an eighth of them seen only once. Trimming took 6 bases from V and 2 from J, leaving 13 bases between them. CDR3 length: 14 amino acids. Germline V gene data show CDR1 as MNHNY and CDR2 as SVGAGI (reference sequence). The data derive from a study of beta chain features in type 1 diabetes. Study-level background: The patient and healthy donor groups were comparable for age, gender and cell yields. General observations from the study: The influence of HLA type on TCRB rearrangement stayed undetermined. Patients with Type 1 diabetes showed moderately but significantly shorter TCRB CDR3s in all four CD4+ subsets. Comparison showed that naive, central memory and Treg TCRB repertoires appeared more similar among patients than among healthy donors.

Isolation of CD4+ naive, central memory, regulatory and stem cell-like memory cells was achieved by sorting via CD45RO/CCR7/CD25/CD127/CD95/CD27. The specimen was naive CD4+ T cells from blood. This TCR was sampled from a man between 18 and 35 years old with type 1 diabetes. The rearrangement joins TRBV6-6 to TRBJ1-2; D is perhaps TRBD1 (6 bases). CDR3 bases: TGTGCCAGCAGACAAGACAGGCGCAACTATGGCTACACCTTC. Protein product: CASRQDRRNYGYTF.